This section outlines one TCR beta chain sequence together with its context. Germline assignment: CDR1 SEHNR and CDR2 FQNEAQ (reference sequence). V lost 5 bases and J lost 1, with 9 bases in between. The CDR3 has 14 residues. This sample stems from a study of blood T cell repertoires in COVID-19. Those enrolled, adults aged about 18 to 95 years, came from fewer than 25 US areas. Cohorts were determined from participant-reported clinical history. Authors' data handling: The assay estimated nucleated cells by amplifying reference gene primers. Assay used: immunoSEQ multiplex PCR; TCRdb lists only in-frame clones, some missing. V and J calls and clone size come straight from that table; D and trimming were deduced from the DNA. This table holds a few hundred thousand clones, around 88% found once.

This chain links TRBV7-9 with TRBJ1-5; TRBD1 might be the D (6 bases). This receptor was identified in a woman between 40 and 55 years old with acute COVID-19. The sample consisted of PBMCs or T cells enriched from blood (not recorded which). This chain's CDR3 is CASSVQGSNQPQHF. In DNA form, the CDR3 reads TGTGCCAGCAGCGTACAGGGAAGCAATCAGCCCCAGCATTTT. The variable domain in full, completed from reference TRBV7-9 and TRBJ1-5, reads DTGVSQNPRHKITKRGQNVTFRCDPISEHNRLYWYRQTLGQGPEFLTYFQNEAQLEKSRLLSDRFSAERPKGSFSTLEIQRTEQGDSAMYLCASSVQGSNQPQHFGDGTRLSIL.